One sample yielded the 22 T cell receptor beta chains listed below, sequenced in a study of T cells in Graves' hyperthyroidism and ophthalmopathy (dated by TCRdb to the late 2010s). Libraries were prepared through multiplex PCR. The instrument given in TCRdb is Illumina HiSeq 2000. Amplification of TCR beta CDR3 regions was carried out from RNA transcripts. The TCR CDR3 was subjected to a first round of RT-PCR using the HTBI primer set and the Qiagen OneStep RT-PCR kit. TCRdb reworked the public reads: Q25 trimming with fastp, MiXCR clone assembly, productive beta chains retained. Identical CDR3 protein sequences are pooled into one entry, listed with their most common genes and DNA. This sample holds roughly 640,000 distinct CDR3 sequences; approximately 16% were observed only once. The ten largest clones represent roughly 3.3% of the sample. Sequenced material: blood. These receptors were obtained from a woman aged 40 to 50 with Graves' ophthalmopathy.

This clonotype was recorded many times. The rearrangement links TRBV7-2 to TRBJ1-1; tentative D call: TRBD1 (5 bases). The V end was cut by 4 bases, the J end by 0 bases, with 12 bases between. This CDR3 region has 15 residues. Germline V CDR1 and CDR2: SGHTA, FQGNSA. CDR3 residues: CASSSPGRVNTEAFF. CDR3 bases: TGTGCCAGCAGCTCACCGGGACGGGTGAACACTGAAGCTTTCTTT.

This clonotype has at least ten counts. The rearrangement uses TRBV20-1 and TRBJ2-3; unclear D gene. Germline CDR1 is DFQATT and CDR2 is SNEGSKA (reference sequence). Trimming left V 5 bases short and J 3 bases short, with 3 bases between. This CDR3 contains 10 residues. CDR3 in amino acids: CSAGTDTQYF. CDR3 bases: TGCAGTGCTGGGACAGATACGCAGTATTTT.

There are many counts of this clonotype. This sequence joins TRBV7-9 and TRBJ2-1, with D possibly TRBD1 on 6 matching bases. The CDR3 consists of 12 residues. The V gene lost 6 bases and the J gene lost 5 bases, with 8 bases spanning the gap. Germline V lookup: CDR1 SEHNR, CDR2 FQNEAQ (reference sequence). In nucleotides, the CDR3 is TGTGCCAGCAGTAGGACAGACAATGAGCAGTTCTTC. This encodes CASSRTDNEQFF.

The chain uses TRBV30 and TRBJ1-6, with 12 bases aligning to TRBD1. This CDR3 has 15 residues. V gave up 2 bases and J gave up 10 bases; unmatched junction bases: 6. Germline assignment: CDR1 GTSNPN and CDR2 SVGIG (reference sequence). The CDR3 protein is CAWSSRDRGLSPLHF. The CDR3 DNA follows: TGTGCCTGGAGTTCCCGGGACAGGGGGCTCTCACCCCTCCACTTT.

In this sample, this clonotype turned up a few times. CDR3 sequence (DNA): TGTGCCACCCCAGGAATGGCCTTTCAACCCTCGGAGCAGTACTTC. Its translation is CATPGMAFQPSEQYF. The chain carries TRBV27 and TRBJ2-7; D remains ambiguous. This CDR3 is built from 15 residues. Germline V gene sequence: CDR1 MNHEY, CDR2 SMNVEV (reference sequence). The V gene lost 10 bases and the J gene lost 7 bases, with 26 bases spanning the gap.

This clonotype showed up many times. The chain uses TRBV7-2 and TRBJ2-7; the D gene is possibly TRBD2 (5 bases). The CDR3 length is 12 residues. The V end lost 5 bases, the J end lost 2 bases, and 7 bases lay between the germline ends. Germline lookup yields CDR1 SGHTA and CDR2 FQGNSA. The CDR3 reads CASSTGTYEQYF. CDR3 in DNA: TGTGCCAGCAGCACGGGAACCTACGAGCAGTACTTC.

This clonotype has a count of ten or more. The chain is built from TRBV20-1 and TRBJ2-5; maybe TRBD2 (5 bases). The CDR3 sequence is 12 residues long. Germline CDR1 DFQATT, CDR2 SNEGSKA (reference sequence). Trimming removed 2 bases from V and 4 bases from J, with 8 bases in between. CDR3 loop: CSARLGVETQYF. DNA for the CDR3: TGCAGTGCTAGATTGGGAGTAGAGACCCAGTACTTC.

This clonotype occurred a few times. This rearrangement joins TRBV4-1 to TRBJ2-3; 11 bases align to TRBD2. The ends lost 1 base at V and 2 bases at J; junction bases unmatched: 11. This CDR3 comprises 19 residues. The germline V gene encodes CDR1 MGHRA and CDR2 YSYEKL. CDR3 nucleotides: TGCGCCAGCAGCCAAGTTCCCCCTCGGACTAGCGGGTACACAGATACGCAGTATTTT. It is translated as CASSQVPPRTSGYTDTQYF.

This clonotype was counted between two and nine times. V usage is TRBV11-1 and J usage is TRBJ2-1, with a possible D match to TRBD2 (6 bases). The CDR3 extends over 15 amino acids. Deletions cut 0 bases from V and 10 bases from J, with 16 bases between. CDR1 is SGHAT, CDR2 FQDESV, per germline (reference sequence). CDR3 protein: CASSLAGARRGEQFF. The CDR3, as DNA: TGTGCCAGCAGCTTAGCCGGGGCCCGGCGGGGCGAGCAGTTCTTC.

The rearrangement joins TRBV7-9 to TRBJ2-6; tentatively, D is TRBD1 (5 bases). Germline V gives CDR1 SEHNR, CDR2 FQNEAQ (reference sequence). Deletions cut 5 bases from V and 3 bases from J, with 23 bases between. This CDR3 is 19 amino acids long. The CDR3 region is CASSPRRAPPRGGANVLTF. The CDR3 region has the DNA TGTGCCAGCAGCCCCCGCAGGGCCCCACCTCGTGGTGGGGCCAACGTCCTGACTTTC.

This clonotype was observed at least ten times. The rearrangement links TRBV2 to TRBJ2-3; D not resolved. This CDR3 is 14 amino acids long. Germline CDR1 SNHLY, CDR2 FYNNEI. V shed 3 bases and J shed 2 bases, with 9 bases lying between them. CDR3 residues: CASSDDFNTDTQYF. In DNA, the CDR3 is TGTGCCAGCAGTGACGACTTCAACACAGATACGCAGTATTTT.

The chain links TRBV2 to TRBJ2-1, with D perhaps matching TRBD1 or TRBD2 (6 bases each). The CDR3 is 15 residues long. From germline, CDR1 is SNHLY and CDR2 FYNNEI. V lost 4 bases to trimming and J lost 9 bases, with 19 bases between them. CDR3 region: CASSGGARQVGEQFF. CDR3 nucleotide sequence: TGTGCCAGCAGTGGGGGGGCCCGACAGGTCGGTGAGCAGTTCTTC.

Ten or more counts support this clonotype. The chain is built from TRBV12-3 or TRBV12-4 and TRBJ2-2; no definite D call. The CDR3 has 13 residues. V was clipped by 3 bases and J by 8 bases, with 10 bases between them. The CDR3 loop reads CASSLGGPGELFF. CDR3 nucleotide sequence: TGTGCCAGCAGTTTGGGCGGCCCTGGGGAGCTGTTTTTT.

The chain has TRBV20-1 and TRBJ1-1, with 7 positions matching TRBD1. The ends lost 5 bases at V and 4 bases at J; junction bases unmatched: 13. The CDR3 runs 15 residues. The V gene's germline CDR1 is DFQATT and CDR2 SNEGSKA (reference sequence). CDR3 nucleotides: TGCAGTGCTCCTCAGGGGGGGCCAGGGGGCACTGAAGCTTTCTTT. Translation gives CSAPQGGPGGTEAFF.

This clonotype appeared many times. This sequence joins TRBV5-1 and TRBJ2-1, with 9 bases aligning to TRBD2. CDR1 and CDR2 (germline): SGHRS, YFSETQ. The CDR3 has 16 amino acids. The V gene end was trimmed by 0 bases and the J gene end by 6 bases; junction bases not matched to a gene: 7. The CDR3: CASSLAVAGGLNEQFF. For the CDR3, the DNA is TGCGCCAGCAGCTTGGCCGTGGCGGGGGGGCTCAATGAGCAGTTCTTC.

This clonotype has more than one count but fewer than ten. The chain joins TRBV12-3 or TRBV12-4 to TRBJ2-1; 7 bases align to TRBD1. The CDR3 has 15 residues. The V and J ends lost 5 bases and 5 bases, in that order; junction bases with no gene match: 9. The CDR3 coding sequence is TGTGCCAGCAGTCATAACACAGGGGCTAACAATGAGCAGTTCTTC. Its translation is CASSHNTGANNEQFF.

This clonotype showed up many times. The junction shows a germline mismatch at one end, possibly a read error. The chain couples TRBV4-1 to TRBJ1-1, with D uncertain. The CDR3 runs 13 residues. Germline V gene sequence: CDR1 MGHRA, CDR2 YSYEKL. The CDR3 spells CASSQTGNTEAFF. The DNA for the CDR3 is TGTGCCAGCAGCCAAACTGGGAACACTGAAGCTTTCTTT.

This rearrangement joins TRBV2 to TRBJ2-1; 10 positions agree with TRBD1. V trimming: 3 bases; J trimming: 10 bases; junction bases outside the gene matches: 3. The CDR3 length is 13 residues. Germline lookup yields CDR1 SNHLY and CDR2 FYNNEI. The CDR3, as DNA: TGTGCCAGCAGTGATGTGGGACAGGGGGAGCAGTTCTTC. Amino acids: CASSDVGQGEQFF.

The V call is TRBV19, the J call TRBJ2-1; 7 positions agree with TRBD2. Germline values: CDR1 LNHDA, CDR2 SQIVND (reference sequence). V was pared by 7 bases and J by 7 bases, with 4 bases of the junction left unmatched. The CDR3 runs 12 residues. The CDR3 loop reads CASMGLTNEQFF. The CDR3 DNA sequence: TGTGCCAGTATGGGACTAACTAATGAGCAGTTCTTC.

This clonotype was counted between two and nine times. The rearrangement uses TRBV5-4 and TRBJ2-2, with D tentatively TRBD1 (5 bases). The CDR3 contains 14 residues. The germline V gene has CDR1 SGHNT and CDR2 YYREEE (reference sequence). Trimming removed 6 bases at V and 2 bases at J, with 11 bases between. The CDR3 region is CASNLDSNTGELFF. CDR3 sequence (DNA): TGTGCCAGCAATCTAGACAGTAACACCGGGGAGCTGTTTTTT.

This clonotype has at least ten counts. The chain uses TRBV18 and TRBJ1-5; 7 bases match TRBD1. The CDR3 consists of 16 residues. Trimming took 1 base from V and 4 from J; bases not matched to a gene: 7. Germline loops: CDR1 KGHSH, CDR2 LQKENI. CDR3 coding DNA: TGTGCCAGCTCACCACAGGGGGCAAGCCCGAATCAGCCCCAGCATTTT. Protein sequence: CASSPQGASPNQPQHF.

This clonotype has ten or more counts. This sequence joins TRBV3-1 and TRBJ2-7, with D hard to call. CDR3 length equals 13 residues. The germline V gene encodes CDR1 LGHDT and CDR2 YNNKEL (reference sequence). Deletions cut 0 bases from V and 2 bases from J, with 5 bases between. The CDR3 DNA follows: TGTGCCAGCAGCCAAGAAGGGCCCTACGAGCAGTACTTC. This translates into CASSQEGPYEQYF.